This section outlines one T cell receptor beta chain sequence together with its context. Its target is not known. This sample was included in a study of T cell responses to AZD1222 COVID-19 vaccine. TCRdb's table, derived via immunoSEQ multiplex PCR, lists solely in-frame clones and lacks some. The sample consists of 110,000 to 150,000 clones, roughly 90% of them appearing once. This CDR3 is built from 13 residues. Germline V gene data show CDR1 as SGHRS and CDR2 as YFSETQ. J lost 8 bases, V lost 4 bases, and 6 bases had no gene match. Study results and caveats: AZD1222 recipients seropositive at baseline numbered only six or seven. Clonal diversity may have been underestimated in mostly white British donors.

The chain employs TRBV5-1 and TRBJ2-4, with 7 nucleotides matching TRBD2. The sequencing here drew on peripheral blood, taken on day 0 of AZD1222 vaccination. The receptor was isolated from an adult in good health. The DNA of the CDR3 is TGCGCCAGCAGCCCGTGGGGAGGGCACATTCAGTACTTC. This translates into CASSPWGGHIQYF.